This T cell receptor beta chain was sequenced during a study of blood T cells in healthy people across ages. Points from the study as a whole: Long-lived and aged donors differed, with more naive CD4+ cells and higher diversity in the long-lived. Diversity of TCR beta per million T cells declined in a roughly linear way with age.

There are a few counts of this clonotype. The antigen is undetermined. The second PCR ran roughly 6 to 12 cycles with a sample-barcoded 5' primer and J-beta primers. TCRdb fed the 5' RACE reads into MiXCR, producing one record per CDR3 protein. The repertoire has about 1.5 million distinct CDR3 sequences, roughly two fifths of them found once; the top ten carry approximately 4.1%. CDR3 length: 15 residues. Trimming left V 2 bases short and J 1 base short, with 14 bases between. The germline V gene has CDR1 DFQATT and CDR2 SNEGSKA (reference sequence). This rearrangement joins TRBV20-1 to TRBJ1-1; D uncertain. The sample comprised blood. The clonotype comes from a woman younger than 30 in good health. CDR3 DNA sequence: TGCAGTGCTAGATGGGAACCTTGGGGGAACACTGAAGCTTTCTTT. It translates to CSARWEPWGNTEAFF.